The 2 T cell receptor beta chains given below trace back to one sample, sequenced in a study of shared clonotypes between healthy human individuals. Assay used: immunoSEQ multiplex PCR; TCRdb lists only in-frame clones, some missing. This sample yields roughly 1,000,000 clones, of which around 78% are seen a single time; approximately 0.56% belongs to the top ten. Sequencing was done on a sample of memory CD4+ T cells from PBMCs. Subset described: CD45RA-negative fraction. All receptors come from a man between 18 and 35 years old in good health. Some clones in this sample may be carry-over from other donors' samples.

The V call is TRBV2, the J call TRBJ1-2; possibly TRBD1 for D (6 bases). Trimming took off 6 bases at V and 10 bases at J, with 15 bases between the two ends. The CDR3 totals 12 residues. Germline values: CDR1 SNHLY, CDR2 FYNNEI. The CDR3 nucleotides are TGTGCCAGCAGCCCTTGGGGGCGGCACTACACCTTC. Encoded protein: CASSPWGRHYTF.

Concerning this clone: The sample holds other DNA sequences that translate to the same CDR3. This sequence joins TRBV5-1 and TRBJ2-5, with D possibly being TRBD2 (6 bases). The length of the CDR3 is 13 residues. Trimming took off 4 bases at V and 5 bases at J, with 12 bases between the two ends. Germline V gene sequence: CDR1 SGHRS, CDR2 YFSETQ. The CDR3 spells CASSRRGVETQYF. CDR3 in DNA: TGCGCCAGCAGCAGGAGGGGAGTGGAGACCCAGTACTTC.